This T cell receptor beta chain was captured in a study of blood T cell repertoires in COVID-19. About the research overall: Sources were T cells, B-cell-depleted T cells, or PBMCs; the material itself was cDNA or gDNA.

The table came from immunoSEQ multiplex PCR; TCRdb's copy has only in-frame clones and leaves some out. The sample includes 200,000 to 250,000 clones, roughly 80% seen only once; the top ten take about 7%. The germline V gene encodes CDR1 LNHDA and CDR2 SQIVND (reference sequence). The V gene end was trimmed by 5 bases and the J gene end by 3 bases; junction bases not matched to a gene: 4. The CDR3 has 16 residues. This clone appeared a few times. This TCR was recovered from a woman between 65 and 79 years old with acute or convalescent COVID-19. Material for sequencing was peripheral blood. The chain links TRBV19 to TRBJ2-6; 10 nucleotides agree with TRBD1. CDR3 DNA sequence: TGTGCCAGTAGTGACAGGGGGCGGTATGGGGCCAACGTCCTGACTTTC. Translation: CASSDRGRYGANVLTF.